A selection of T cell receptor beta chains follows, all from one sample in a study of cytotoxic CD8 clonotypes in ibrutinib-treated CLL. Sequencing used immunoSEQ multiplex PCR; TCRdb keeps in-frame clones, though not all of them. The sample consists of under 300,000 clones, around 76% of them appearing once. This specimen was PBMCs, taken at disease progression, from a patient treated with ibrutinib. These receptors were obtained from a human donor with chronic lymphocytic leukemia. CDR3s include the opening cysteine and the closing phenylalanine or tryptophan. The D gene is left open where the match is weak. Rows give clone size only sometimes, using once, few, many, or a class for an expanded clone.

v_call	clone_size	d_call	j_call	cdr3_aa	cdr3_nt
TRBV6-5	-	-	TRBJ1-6	CASRPGVVFSPLHF	TGTGCCAGCAGACCAGGGGTCGTGTTTTCACCCCTCCACTTT
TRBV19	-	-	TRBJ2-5	CASSIRLQETQYF	TGTGCCAGTAGTATTAGGTTACAAGAGACCCAGTACTTC
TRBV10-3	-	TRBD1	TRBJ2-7	CATIPGQSYEQYF	TGTGCCACCATTCCGGGACAGTCCTACGAGCAGTACTTC
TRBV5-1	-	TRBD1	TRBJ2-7	CASSLEPGGPYEQYF	TGCGCCAGCAGCTTGGAGCCAGGGGGCCCCTACGAGCAGTACTTC
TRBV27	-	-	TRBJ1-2	CASSLYADGGYTF	TGTGCCAGCAGTTTATACGCCGACGGCGGCTACACCTTC
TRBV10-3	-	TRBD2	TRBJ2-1	CAISSSGRSYNEQFF	TGTGCCATCAGTTCTAGCGGGAGGTCGTACAATGAGCAGTTCTTC
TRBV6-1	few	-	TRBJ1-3	CASQRRTGNTIYF	TGTGCCAGCCAAAGGCGTACTGGAAACACCATATATTTT
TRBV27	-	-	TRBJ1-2	CASSLRARYGYTF	TGTGCCAGCAGTTTAAGGGCGAGGTATGGCTACACCTTC
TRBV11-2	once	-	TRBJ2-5	CASSLVGSAQETQYF	TGTGCCAGCAGCTTAGTTGGATCCGCCCAAGAGACCCAGTACTTC
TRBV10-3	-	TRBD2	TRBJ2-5	CAISTGLAETQYF	TGTGCCATCAGCACCGGACTAGCGGAGACCCAGTACTTC
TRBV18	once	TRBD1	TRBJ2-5	CASSPYRGKETQYF	TGTGCCAGCTCGCCATACAGGGGGAAGGAGACCCAGTACTTC
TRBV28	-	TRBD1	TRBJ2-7	CASSGRGLYEQYF	TGTGCCAGCAGTGGCAGGGGGCTCTACGAGCAGTACTTC
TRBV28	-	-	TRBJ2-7	CASVAGVGTTTYEQYF	TGTGCCAGCGTAGCGGGTGTTGGGACAACAACCTACGAGCAGTACTTC
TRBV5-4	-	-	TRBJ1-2	CASSLRGNEGYTF	TGTGCCAGCAGCTTGCGGGGAAACGAGGGCTACACCTTC
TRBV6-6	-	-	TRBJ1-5	CASSQTRGGQPQHF	TGTGCCAGCAGCCAAACGAGGGGGGGTCAGCCCCAGCATTTT
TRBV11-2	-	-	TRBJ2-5	CASTSPRGAQYF	TGTGCCAGCACCTCGCCGAGGGGGGCCCAGTACTTC
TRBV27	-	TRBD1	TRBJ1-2	CASSSSDRGGGYTF	TGTGCCAGCAGTTCGTCGGACAGGGGAGGAGGCTACACCTTC
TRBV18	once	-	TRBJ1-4	CASSLLPRTSIGGEKLFF	TGTGCCAGCTCACTCCTCCCCAGGACCTCCATAGGCGGGGAAAAACTGTTTTTT
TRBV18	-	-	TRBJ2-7	CASSPLEGGYEQYF	TGTGCCAGCTCACCACTCGAGGGGGGCTACGAGCAGTACTTC
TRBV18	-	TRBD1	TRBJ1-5	CASSPLGSGGRQPQHF	TGTGCCAGCTCACCTCTGGGCTCAGGGGGCCGCCAGCCCCAGCATTTT
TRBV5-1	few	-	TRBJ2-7	CASIPFPQSYEQYF	TGCGCCAGCATCCCGTTCCCGCAGTCCTACGAGCAGTACTTC
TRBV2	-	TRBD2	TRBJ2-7	CASSVGGGAGYEQYF	TGTGCCAGCAGTGTGGGCGGGGGGGCCGGTTACGAGCAGTACTTC
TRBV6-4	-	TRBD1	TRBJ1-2	CASSATQGNYGYTF	TGTGCCAGCAGTGCCACACAGGGGAACTATGGCTACACCTTC
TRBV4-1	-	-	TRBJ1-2	CASSPIRGENYGYTF	TGCGCCAGCAGTCCTATAAGGGGGGAAAACTATGGCTACACCTTC
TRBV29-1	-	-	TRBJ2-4	CSVEGDLAKNIQYF	TGCAGCGTTGAAGGGGACTTAGCCAAAAACATTCAGTACTTC
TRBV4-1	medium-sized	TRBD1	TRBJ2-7	CASSLGQGEYYEQYF	TGCGCCAGCAGCCTAGGACAGGGAGAATACTACGAGCAGTACTTC